Below are 26 T cell receptor beta chains sequenced from a single sample in a study of T cells after yellow fever vaccination. TCRdb ran MiXCR on the 5' RACE reads and lists one entry per CDR3 protein. The sample shows approximately 32,000 distinct CDR3 sequences, around 7% of them seen only once. The sequenced sample was PBMCs, either bulk or a sorted T-cell subset (CD4+, CD8+, memory, or dextramer-sorted; not recorded which), obtained on the day of the first yellow fever vaccination. All receptors come from a man aged 18 to 30 who received the YFV17D yellow fever vaccine.

In its sample, this clonotype was seen many times. J is TRBJ2-1 and V is TRBV5-1; D is ambiguous. V was pared by 6 bases and J by 7 bases, with 20 bases between. CDR3 length: 15 residues. Germline V gene sequence: CDR1 SGHRS, CDR2 YFSETQ. CDR3 nucleotides: TGCGCCAGCAATCGGTTGGACCCCGTAGGAAATGAGCAGTTCTTC. Encoded protein: CASNRLDPVGNEQFF.

This clonotype was seen at least ten times. The V call is TRBV25-1, the J call TRBJ2-2; D is perhaps TRBD2 (5 bases). Trimming removed 1 base at V and 2 bases at J, with 8 bases between. Germline loops: CDR1 MGHDK, CDR2 SYGVNS. The CDR3 contains 15 residues. In DNA form, the CDR3 reads TGTGCCAGCAGTGAATCCGGGATAAACACCGGGGAGCTGTTTTTT. Translation: CASSESGINTGELFF.

This clonotype was recorded at least ten times. V gene TRBV10-3 combines with J gene TRBJ2-7, with 8 bases matching TRBD1. V shed 6 bases, J shed 2 bases, and the junction held 6 bases outside the gene matches. Germline assignment: CDR1 ENHRY and CDR2 SYGVKD. This CDR3 comprises 14 residues. The CDR3 region has the DNA TGTGCCATCAGGGAGGACAGGGTCCCCTACGAGCAGTACTTC. Its translation is CAIREDRVPYEQYF.

This clonotype showed up many times. The rearrangement joins TRBV5-1 to TRBJ1-4; perhaps TRBD1 as D (5 bases). V was shortened by 4 bases and J by 5 bases, with 18 bases between the two germline ends. The CDR3 totals 16 residues. Germline V gene data show CDR1 as SGHRS and CDR2 as YFSETQ. In DNA, the CDR3 is TGCGCCAGCAGCCCCTACAAAGGGACGGGGAATGAAAAACTGTTTTTT. This codes for CASSPYKGTGNEKLFF. The full variable domain, completed using reference TRBV5-1 and TRBJ1-4, is KAGVTQTPRYLIKTRGQQVTLSCSPISGHRSVSWYQQTPGQGLQFLFEYFSETQRNKGNFPGRFSGRQFSNSRSEMNVSTLELGDSALYLCASSPYKGTGNEKLFFGSGTQLSVL.

This clonotype appeared many times. V is TRBV4-3 and J is TRBJ1-4; no firm D call. V was cut by 0 bases and J by 8 bases, with 13 bases left in between. Germline V gene data show CDR1 as LGHNA and CDR2 as YSLEER. The CDR3 covers 15 residues. The CDR3 sequence is CASSQEAEVGEKLFF. The CDR3 DNA follows: TGCGCCAGCAGCCAAGAGGCGGAAGTCGGGGAAAAACTGTTTTTT.

This clonotype has at least ten counts. V gene TRBV7-9 combines with J gene TRBJ1-6, with D hard to call. This CDR3 has 14 residues. With 1 base removed from V and 4 bases from J, the gap between germline ends came to 5 bases. Germline lookup yields CDR1 SEHNR and CDR2 FQNEAQ (reference sequence). As DNA, the CDR3 is TGTGCCAGCAGCTTAGAACAATATAATTCACCCCTCCACTTT. Translated, it gives CASSLEQYNSPLHF.

This clonotype was recorded at least ten times. This chain links TRBV20-1 with TRBJ1-4; the D gene is possibly TRBD1 (5 bases). V was trimmed by 5 bases and J by 3 bases, leaving 16 bases between them. In germline, CDR1 is DFQATT, CDR2 SNEGSKA (reference sequence). The CDR3 is made up of 15 amino acids. The CDR3 sequence: CSACKLGRANEKLFF. As DNA, the CDR3 is TGCAGTGCTTGCAAATTGGGCAGGGCTAATGAAAAACTGTTTTTT.

CDR3 DNA sequence: TGTGCCAGCAGCTCCCCGGGGCATAGCGGGGGGATCTCGGAGACCCAGTACTTC. The encoded protein is CASSSPGHSGGISETQYF. The chain is built from TRBV11-1 and TRBJ2-5; 10 bases are shared with TRBD2. In germline, CDR1 is SGHAT, CDR2 FQDESV (reference sequence). The J segment lost 5 bases and the V segment lost 4 bases, leaving 16 bases of the junction unmatched. The CDR3 spans 18 residues.

This clonotype was recorded a few times. The chain's CDR3 is CAWSAGSQETQYF. The CDR3 DNA reads as TGTGCCTGGAGTGCTGGAAGCCAAGAGACCCAGTACTTC. The chain combines TRBV30 with TRBJ2-5; D gene unclear. The CDR3 is 13 amino acids. The V and J ends lost 1 base and 1 base respectively, with 7 bases between them. Germline CDR1 reads GTSNPN; CDR2 reads SVGIG (reference sequence). Supplemented by reference TRBV30 and TRBJ2-5, the full variable domain reads SQTIHQWPATLVQPVGSPLSLECTVEGTSNPNLYWYRQAAGRGLQLLFYSVGIGQISSEVPQNLSASRPQDRQFILSSKKLLLSDSGFYLCAWSAGSQETQYFGPGTRLLVL.

Turning to this clonotype: A read error may explain this, as a much larger clone is one base away. DNA of the CDR3: TGTGCCAGCAGCATTGGGACAGGGAAGAGGTCCTACGAGCAGTACTTC. Translation gives CASSIGTGKRSYEQYF. The V call is TRBV21-1, the J call TRBJ2-7; the D call in the table, TRBD1, was not verified against the DNA. TRBV21-1 is flagged as a pseudogene. The length of the CDR3 is 16 residues.

The J gene is TRBJ2-7, the V gene TRBV5-6; no clear D. The CDR3 spans 13 residues. The V end was cut by 0 bases, the J end by 5 bases, with 9 bases between. Germline CDR1 reads SGHDT; CDR2 reads YYEEEE. The DNA for the CDR3 is TGTGCCAGCAGCTTGGCCAATACCCACGAGCAGTACGTC. Translation: CASSLANTHEQYV.

The rearrangement joins TRBV7-3 to TRBJ2-6, with D unresolved. The V gene lost 5 bases and the J gene lost 0 bases, with 5 bases spanning the gap. This CDR3 is 14 amino acids long. Germline lookup yields CDR1 SGHTA and CDR2 FQGTGA. CDR3 region: CASSPSSGANVLTF. In DNA, the CDR3 is TGTGCCAGCAGCCCCAGCTCTGGGGCCAACGTCCTGACTTTC. Based on the CDR3 plus reference TRBV7-3 and TRBJ2-6, the full variable domain is GAGVSQTPSNKVTEKGKYVELRCDPISGHTALYWYRQSLGQGPEFLIYFQGTGAADDSGLPNDRFFAVRPEGSVSTLKIQRTERGDSAVYLCASSPSSGANVLTFGAGSRLTVL.

This clonotype has at least ten counts. The J gene is TRBJ1-2, the V gene TRBV6-5, with 8 bases lining up with TRBD1. Germline loops: CDR1 MNHEY, CDR2 SVGAGI. J was trimmed by 0 bases and V by 2 bases; bases with no gene match: 8. The CDR3 totals 17 residues. The CDR3 region is CASSYKRDRQANYGYTF. CDR3 sequence (DNA): TGTGCCAGCAGTTACAAAAGGGACAGGCAAGCTAACTATGGCTACACCTTC.

The chain has TRBV12-3 or TRBV12-4 and TRBJ1-1; no clear D. Trimming cost V 4 bases and J 2 bases, with 8 bases left between them. The CDR3 is 13 residues long. The CDR3 protein is CASSSQVNTEAFF. The CDR3 coding sequence is TGTGCCAGCAGTTCTCAGGTAAACACTGAAGCTTTCTTT.

This clonotype appeared many times. The chain combines TRBV20-1 with TRBJ2-3, with 9 nucleotides matching TRBD2. The CDR3 length is 18 residues. Trimming removed 0 bases from V and 0 bases from J; junction bases left unmatched: 10. Germline CDR1 and CDR2: DFQATT and SNEGSKA (reference sequence). The CDR3 reads CSAREITSGGLSTDTQYF. In nucleotides, the CDR3 is TGCAGTGCTAGAGAAATTACCAGCGGGGGGCTGAGCACAGATACGCAGTATTTT.

This clonotype was counted at least ten times. The chain links TRBV28 to TRBJ1-2, with D possibly matching TRBD1 (5 bases). The V end was cut by 11 bases, the J end by 4 bases, with 17 bases between. There are 13 residues in the CDR3. Germline values: CDR1 MDHEN, CDR2 SYDVKM. CDR3 nucleotide sequence: TGTGCCGCCCAGGGTCCCCTACTCTATGGCTACACCTTC. Protein sequence: CAAQGPLLYGYTF.

At least ten counts were recorded for this clonotype. This chain joins TRBV5-4 and TRBJ2-3; TRBD2 matches at 10 bases. In germline, CDR1 is SGHNT, CDR2 YYREEE (reference sequence). The trim removed 2 bases at V and 4 bases at J, leaving 1 base unmatched. The CDR3 loop spans 14 amino acids. The CDR3 DNA is TGTGCCAGCAGCTTAGCGGGGGGGCCAGATACGCAGTATTTT. Translating gives CASSLAGGPDTQYF.

This clonotype was picked up many times. The J gene is TRBJ2-5, the V gene TRBV2; TRBD1 is a possible D gene (6 bases). CDR1 and CDR2 from the germline V gene are SNHLY and FYNNEI. The CDR3 extends over 14 amino acids. V lost 7 bases and J 4 bases, leaving 16 bases between the germline ends. CDR3 coding DNA: TGTGCCAGCATGGACAGCTCCCCTAGAGAGACCCAGTACTTC. Its translation: CASMDSSPRETQYF.

This clonotype has at least ten counts. V gene TRBV20-1 combines with J gene TRBJ1-2, with no clear D. Trimming removed 0 bases from V and 5 bases from J, with 10 bases in between. The germline V gene encodes CDR1 DFQATT and CDR2 SNEGSKA (reference sequence). The CDR3 length is 13 residues. CDR3 residues: CSARDSLAYGYTF. The CDR3 DNA is TGCAGTGCTAGAGATAGCCTAGCATATGGCTACACCTTC.

This clonotype has at least ten counts. The chain links TRBV6-1 to TRBJ2-7; 8 bases match TRBD1. Germline lookup yields CDR1 MNHNS and CDR2 SASEGT. The CDR3 is 14 amino acids. The V segment lost 2 bases and the J segment 4 bases; nucleotides outside the gene matches: 4. The CDR3 region has the DNA TGTGCCAGCAGTGAACCGACAGGGGTTTACGAGCAGTACTTC. Amino acid sequence: CASSEPTGVYEQYF.

This clonotype appeared many times. This chain joins TRBV12-3 or TRBV12-4 and TRBJ2-3; 8 bases fit TRBD1. The CDR3 length is 16 residues. Trimming took 3 bases from V and 5 from J; bases not matched to a gene: 10. CDR3 bases: TGTGCCAGCAGTTTTTTAGGGGGACAGGAAATAGATACGCAGTATTTT. Encoded protein: CASSFLGGQEIDTQYF.

The sample holds many counts of this clonotype. This chain uses TRBV12-3 or TRBV12-4 with TRBJ1-1; no firm D call. The V end lost 2 bases, the J end lost 2 bases, and 9 bases lay between the germline ends. The CDR3 has 14 amino acids. The CDR3 region is CASSLRQLNTEAFF. In DNA, the CDR3 is TGTGCCAGCAGTTTACGTCAGCTCAACACTGAAGCTTTCTTT.

The V and J genes are TRBV3-1 and TRBJ2-1; a weak D match, TRBD2 (7 bases). The V end lost 5 bases, the J end lost 0 bases, and 11 bases lay between the germline ends. The germline V gene encodes CDR1 LGHDT and CDR2 YNNKEL (reference sequence). The length of the CDR3 is 15 residues. The CDR3 sequence: CASSVGGPSYNEQFF. CDR3 coding DNA: TGTGCCAGCAGCGTGGGGGGGCCCTCCTACAATGAGCAGTTCTTC.

This clonotype has a count of ten or more. The genes are TRBV6-1 and TRBJ2-1; D is possibly TRBD2 (6 bases). This CDR3 has 18 residues. V lost 2 bases to trimming and J lost 0 bases, with 17 bases between them. Per the germline V gene, CDR1 is MNHNS and CDR2 is SASEGT. The CDR3 reads CASSESEGTPSSYNEQFF. DNA of the CDR3: TGTGCCAGCAGTGAATCGGAGGGTACCCCGAGCTCCTACAATGAGCAGTTCTTC.

The sample holds a few counts of this clonotype. The gene calls are TRBV7-8 and TRBJ2-5; D remains unclear. This CDR3 is 11 amino acids long. The V end lost 6 bases, the J end lost 7 bases, and 9 bases lay between the germline ends. CDR1 is SGHVS, CDR2 FQNEAQ, per germline. CDR3 in DNA: TGTGCCAGCAGTATCTTAAGGACCCAGTACTTC. This sequence encodes CASSILRTQYF.

The chain links TRBV6-1 to TRBJ2-3, with D possibly being TRBD1 (6 bases). Trimming cost V 4 bases and J 0 bases, with 11 bases left between them. This CDR3 region has 15 residues. Germline V gene sequence: CDR1 MNHNS, CDR2 SASEGT. The CDR3 DNA sequence: TGTGCCAGCAGTGCACAGGGTTTTAGCACAGATACGCAGTATTTT. It encodes CASSAQGFSTDTQYF.